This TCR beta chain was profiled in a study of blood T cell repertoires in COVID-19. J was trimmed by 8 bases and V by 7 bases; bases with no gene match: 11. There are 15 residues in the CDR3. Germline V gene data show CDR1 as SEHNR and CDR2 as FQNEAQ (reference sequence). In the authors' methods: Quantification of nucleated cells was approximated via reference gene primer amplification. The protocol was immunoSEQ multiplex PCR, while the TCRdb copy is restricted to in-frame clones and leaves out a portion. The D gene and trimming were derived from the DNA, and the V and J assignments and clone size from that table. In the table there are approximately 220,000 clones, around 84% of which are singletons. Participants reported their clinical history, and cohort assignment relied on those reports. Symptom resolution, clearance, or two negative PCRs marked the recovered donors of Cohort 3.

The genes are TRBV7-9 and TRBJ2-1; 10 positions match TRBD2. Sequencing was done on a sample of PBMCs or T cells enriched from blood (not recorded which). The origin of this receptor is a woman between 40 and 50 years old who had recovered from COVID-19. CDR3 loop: CASTVGASGSDEQFF. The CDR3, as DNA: TGTGCCAGCACCGTGGGGGCTAGCGGGAGTGATGAGCAGTTCTTC.